This TCR beta chain was captured in a study of T cell responses to AZD1222 COVID-19 vaccine. Notes on the study in general: The sample set comprised mostly white British donors with more females, and clonal diversity was possibly underestimated.

Clones were sequenced by immunoSEQ multiplex PCR, and TCRdb holds only the in-frame ones, with some missing. The table has about 130,000 clones, about 88% seen once. Between the trimmed V and J ends, which lost 2 bases and 5 bases, there was a span of 7 bases. There are 14 residues in the CDR3. The germline CDR1 and CDR2 sequences are MNHEY and SMNVEV (reference sequence). To note about this clone: As yet, its antigen is unknown.

The sequence was collected from an adult in good health. The sequenced sample was peripheral blood, obtained on day 0 of AZD1222 vaccination. The chain couples TRBV27 to TRBJ1-6, with D maybe TRBD1 (5 bases). The CDR3 loop reads CASSLGGNNSPLHF. CDR3 in DNA: TGTGCCAGCAGTTTAGGGGGAAATAATTCACCCCTCCACTTT.